These 6 T cell receptor beta chains came from one sample sequenced in a study of blood T cell repertoires in COVID-19 (dated by TCRdb to the early 2020s). To prepare the library, the immunoSEQ multiplex PCR assay was applied. TCRdb re-hosts the immuneACCESS table, in-frame sequences only. Its copies lack some clones; in the studies checked, an unresolved V gene accounts for under half of them, and the cause for the rest is not known. This sample is represented by 55,000 to 80,000 clones; over 75% of them were singletons. The top ten hold approximately 29% of the sample. The sample comprised peripheral blood. The source is a man between 50 and 59 years old with acute or convalescent COVID-19.

The chain combines TRBV9 with TRBJ2-1; TRBD1 aligns across 10 bases. The V gene's germline CDR1 is SGDLS and CDR2 YYNGEE. CDR3 length: 15 amino acids. V lost 0 bases and J lost 8; bases outside the gene matches: 5. The CDR3 DNA follows: TGTGCCAGCAGCGTAGGGGACAGGGGCCTGGATGAGCAGTTCTTC. It codes for CASSVGDRGLDEQFF.

The chain recombines TRBV2 with TRBJ2-7, with no clear D. The CDR3 length is 13 residues. Trimming took off 8 bases at V and 0 bases at J, with 11 bases between the two ends. CDR1 SNHLY and CDR2 FYNNEI come from the germline V gene. The CDR3 loop reads CASVPPGSYEQYF. The DNA for the CDR3 is TGTGCCAGCGTCCCCCCAGGCTCCTACGAGCAGTACTTC.

This chain joins TRBV2 and TRBJ2-5; TRBD1 agrees at 8 bases. CDR3 size: 17 residues. The trim removed 6 bases at V and 0 bases at J, leaving 12 bases unmatched. Germline loops: CDR1 SNHLY, CDR2 FYNNEI. CDR3: CASRPGQGRWYQETQYF. Written as DNA, the CDR3 is TGTGCCAGCAGACCCGGACAGGGAAGATGGTACCAAGAGACCCAGTACTTC. The variable domain in full, with the rest retrieved from reference TRBV2 and TRBJ2-5, is EPEVTQTPSHQVTQMGQEVILRCVPISNHLYFYWYRQILGQKVEFLVSFYNNEISEKSEIFDDQFSVERPDGSNFTLKIRSTKLEDSAMYFCASRPGQGRWYQETQYFGPGTRLLVL.

V and J are TRBV21-1 and TRBJ2-2; the table's D call, TRBD1, was not checked against the DNA. TRBV21-1 represents a pseudogene. The CDR3 contains 16 residues. CDR3 nucleotide sequence: TGTGCCAGCAGCAAAGCGCTCCAGGGGGGAATCGGGGAGCTGTTTTTT. Its translation: CASSKALQGGIGELFF.

The chain joins TRBV10-3 to TRBJ2-7; TRBD1 agrees at 7 bases. This CDR3 has 12 amino acids. Germline V gene lookup returns CDR1 ENHRY and CDR2 SYGVKD. The V segment lost 0 bases and the J segment 10 bases; nucleotides outside the gene matches: 3. CDR3 residues: CAISESGQVQYF. CDR3 coding DNA: TGTGCCATCAGTGAGTCCGGACAGGTACAGTACTTC.

The chain uses TRBV9 and TRBJ1-3, with D possibly TRBD1 on 5 matching bases. Germline CDR1 SGDLS, CDR2 YYNGEE. The V and J ends lost 0 bases and 4 bases respectively, with 5 bases between them. The CDR3 is 13 amino acids. The CDR3 spells CASSVAGGNTIYF. CDR3 sequence (DNA): TGTGCCAGCAGCGTAGCAGGGGGAAACACCATATATTTT.